Listed here are 25 T cell receptor beta chains from one sample, sequenced in a study of blood T cells in healthy people across ages. Alongside a J-beta primer mix, a sample-barcoded 5' primer served in a second PCR lasting roughly 7 to 11 cycles. TCRdb fed the 5' RACE reads into MiXCR, producing one record per CDR3 protein. This sample carries under 750,000 distinct CDR3 sequences, under 55% of them seen once, and the ten largest clones take roughly 25%. Sequencing input: blood. All receptors come from a man older than 75 in good health.

The chain joins TRBV20-1 to TRBJ2-1; D not resolved. The CDR3 loop spans 16 amino acids. V was cut by 3 bases and J by 0 bases, with 15 bases left in between. Looked up from germline, CDR1 is DFQATT and CDR2 is SNEGSKA (reference sequence). CDR3 amino acids: CSARVVKANSYNEQFF. Here the CDR3 DNA reads TGCAGTGCTAGGGTCGTCAAGGCGAACTCCTACAATGAGCAGTTCTTC.

V is TRBV9 and J is TRBJ2-1, with 12 nucleotides matching TRBD2. Germline V gives CDR1 SGDLS, CDR2 YYNGEE. The CDR3 runs to 15 residues. J was trimmed by 7 bases and V by 1 base; bases with no gene match: 3. The CDR3 spells CASSVLAGGGNEQFF. In DNA form, the CDR3 reads TGTGCCAGCAGCGTACTAGCGGGAGGGGGGAATGAGCAGTTCTTC.

This clonotype was detected only a few times. The chain carries TRBV28 and TRBJ2-1; no clear D. V was cut by 4 bases and J by 2 bases, with 9 bases left in between. Germline V gives CDR1 MDHEN, CDR2 SYDVKM. This CDR3 is 14 amino acids long. In DNA form, the CDR3 reads TGTGCCAGCAGTTGGCGAAGGCCCTACAATGAGCAGTTCTTC. It specifies CASSWRRPYNEQFF.

The CDR3 region has the DNA TGCAGCGTTGAAGGAGGGACAGGGGGTACTGAAGCTTTCTTT. It codes for CSVEGGTGGTEAFF. The V call is TRBV29-1, the J call TRBJ1-1; TRBD1 agrees at 11 bases. The CDR3 covers 14 residues. V lost 1 base, J lost 5 bases, and 3 bases stayed unmatched. CDR1 is SQVTM, CDR2 ANQGSEA, per germline. The entire variable domain, with the rest obtained from reference TRBV29-1 and TRBJ1-1, is as follows: SAVISQKPSRDICQRGTSLTIQCQVDSQVTMMFWYRQQPGQSLTLIATANQGSEATYESGFVIDKFPISRPNLTFSTLTVSNMSPEDSSIYLCSVEGGTGGTEAFFGQGTRLTVV.

The V gene is TRBV7-3, the J gene TRBJ2-7; TRBD2 matches 9 bases. Germline V CDR1 and CDR2: SGHTA, FQGTGA. The CDR3 runs 15 residues. J was trimmed by 5 bases and V by 1 base; bases with no gene match: 6. CDR3 sequence reads: CASSLMGTSFNEQYF. The DNA of the CDR3 is TGTGCCAGCAGCTTAATGGGGACTAGCTTCAACGAGCAGTACTTC.

The table lists this clonotype with a few counts. The chain carries TRBV12-3 or TRBV12-4 and TRBJ1-5, with 8 bases fitting TRBD1. V was pared by 2 bases and J by 1 base, with 1 base of the junction left unmatched. The CDR3 contains 15 residues. CDR3 sequence reads: CASSLRQGSNQPQHF. In DNA, the CDR3 is TGTGCCAGCAGTTTAAGACAGGGGAGCAATCAGCCCCAGCATTTT.

This clonotype was seen a handful of times. The V and J genes are TRBV9 and TRBJ2-5, with 9 bases identical to TRBD2. The CDR3 sequence is 18 residues long. Germline V gene lookup returns CDR1 SGDLS and CDR2 YYNGEE. J was trimmed by 2 bases and V by 2 bases; bases with no gene match: 13. The CDR3 DNA reads TGTGCCAGCAGCGTCTCTGGCGGGGGGGGAATCTTACAAGAGACCCAGTACTTC. It specifies CASSVSGGGGILQETQYF.

This clonotype was seen a few times. The V gene is TRBV3-1, the J gene TRBJ1-2; no clear D. The CDR3 has 11 residues. The germline V gene encodes CDR1 LGHDT and CDR2 YNNKEL (reference sequence). The V and J ends lost 3 bases and 8 bases respectively, with 7 bases between them. CDR3 in DNA: TGTGCCAGCAGCCAGGGTCGCGGCTACACCTTC. Amino acids: CASSQGRGYTF.

Notes on this clonotype: Just one base apart from a much larger clone, this may be a read error. V gene TRBV6-5 combines with J gene TRBJ1-4; unclear D gene. The germline V gene has CDR1 MNHEY and CDR2 SVGAGI. CDR3 length: 13 residues. The CDR3 spells CASSPLGRERLFF. The CDR3, as DNA: TGTGCCAGCAGTCCACTCGGCCGGGAAAGACTGTTTTTT.

The sample holds many counts of this clonotype. The chain joins TRBV6-6 to TRBJ2-1; the match to TRBD1 covers 10 bases. Germline trimming cut 4 bases from V and 5 bases from J; bases unmatched to any gene: 8. The CDR3 extends over 16 amino acids. Germline assignment: CDR1 MNHNY and CDR2 SVGAGI (reference sequence). Here the CDR3 reads CASSSGRDRGDNEQFF. The CDR3 nucleotides are TGTGCCAGCAGTTCCGGGCGGGACAGGGGTGACAATGAGCAGTTCTTC.

The rearrangement uses TRBV6-2 or TRBV6-3 and TRBJ2-4; TRBD2 aligns across 10 bases. The CDR3 is made up of 17 amino acids. J was trimmed by 0 bases and V by 5 bases; bases with no gene match: 7. Per germline, CDR1 MNHEY and CDR2 SVGEGT. The CDR3 DNA sequence: TGTGCCAGCAGTCAAAGACTAGCGGGCGCAGCCAAAAACATTCAGTACTTC. Amino acids: CASSQRLAGAAKNIQYF.

This clonotype has only a few counts. The chain is built from TRBV7-2 and TRBJ2-3; the D is unclear. The V gene lost 6 bases and the J gene lost 0 bases, with 4 bases spanning the gap. The CDR3 is made up of 12 amino acids. Germline CDR1 SGHTA, CDR2 FQGNSA. DNA for the CDR3: TGTGCCAGCAGGGCTAGCACAGATACGCAGTATTTT. It codes for CASRASTDTQYF.

The chain combines TRBV6-6 with TRBJ2-4, with D tentatively TRBD1 (6 bases). The assigned J gene may be wrong: the sequence end matches TRBJ2-7 better. Germline V lookup: CDR1 MNHNY, CDR2 SVGAGI (reference sequence). The CDR3 covers 13 residues. CDR3 DNA sequence: TGTGCCAGCAGTGACCTCACAGGGTACGAGCAGTACTTC. This gives the protein CASSDLTGYEQYF.

This clonotype was detected many times. This chain connects TRBV6-5 to TRBJ2-1; 10 nucleotides line up with TRBD2. Germline loops: CDR1 MNHEY, CDR2 SVGAGI. The CDR3 is made up of 15 amino acids. Unmatched junction bases numbered 11, after V lost 5 bases and J lost 10 bases. This CDR3 reads CASSPSGRAVGEQFF. The CDR3 DNA is TGTGCCAGCAGTCCGAGCGGGAGGGCCGTCGGGGAGCAGTTCTTC.

This clonotype appeared a single time. The chain uses TRBV7-9 and TRBJ2-4; D remains ambiguous. Germline lookup yields CDR1 SEHNR and CDR2 FQNEAQ (reference sequence). Trimming stripped 2 bases from V and 13 bases from J, with 18 bases between. The CDR3 sequence is 14 residues long. Here the CDR3 DNA reads TGTGCCAGCAGCTTATCCCTCTCCTACGAAGGGCAGTACTTC. This encodes CASSLSLSYEGQYF.

The rearrangement uses TRBV2 and TRBJ1-6; no clear D. Germline values: CDR1 SNHLY, CDR2 FYNNEI. CDR3 length equals 14 residues. Trimming took 9 bases from V and 9 from J, leaving 18 bases between them. CDR3 DNA sequence: TGTGCCAGTAAGAAGCTGGAGGCGGGTTCACCCCTCCACTTT. This gives the protein CASKKLEAGSPLHF.

This clonotype has a count of ten or more. The J gene is TRBJ1-6, the V gene TRBV6-6; no reliable D call. This CDR3 contains 13 residues. Germline CDR1 MNHNY, CDR2 SVGAGI (reference sequence). V was pared by 5 bases and J by 8 bases, with 10 bases between. For the CDR3, the DNA is TGTGCCAGCAGTCCTATCGTCTATTCACCCCTCCACTTT. Translating it yields CASSPIVYSPLHF.

This clonotype was recorded once. The chain recombines TRBV14 with TRBJ2-7; TRBD2 aligns across 13 bases. V trimming: 6 bases; J trimming: 3 bases; junction bases outside the gene matches: 5. Germline values: CDR1 SGHDN, CDR2 FVKESK. CDR3 length: 15 amino acids. In DNA, the CDR3 is TGTGCCAGCAGTCGACTAGCGGGAGGCCTCTACGAGCAGTACTTC. This sequence encodes CASSRLAGGLYEQYF.

CDR3 amino acids: CASSLLLVTGNSPLHF. DNA of the CDR3: TGTGCCAGCAGCCTCTTACTCGTGACGGGTAATTCACCCCTCCACTTT. This chain links TRBV13 with TRBJ1-6; no reliable D call. The V and J ends lost 5 bases and 6 bases respectively, with 17 bases between them. The CDR3 totals 16 residues. The germline gives CDR1 PRHDT, CDR2 FYEKMQ (reference sequence). The variable domain in full, with the rest retrieved from reference TRBV13 and TRBJ1-6, is AAGVIQSPRHLIKEKRETATLKCYPIPRHDTVYWYQQGPGQDPQFLISFYEKMQSDKGSIPDRFSAQQFSDYHSELNMSSLELGDSALYFCASSLLLVTGNSPLHFGNGTRLTVT.

The chain carries TRBV20-1 and TRBJ1-2; a possible D gene is TRBD1 (5 bases). The germline CDR1 and CDR2 sequences are DFQATT and SNEGSKA (reference sequence). Between the trimmed V and J ends, which lost 5 bases and 4 bases, there was a span of 14 bases. The CDR3 length is 13 residues. The CDR3 sequence is CSAGTGGSYGYTF. CDR3 sequence (DNA): TGCAGTGCTGGGACTGGAGGATCCTATGGCTACACCTTC.

This clonotype was recorded many times. A much bigger clone sits one base away, suggesting this may be a read error. The chain employs TRBV6-5 and TRBJ2-7; D may be TRBD1 (6 bases). Trimming shortened V by 2 bases and J by 3 bases, and 11 bases separated the two germline ends. The CDR3 has 14 amino acids. The germline CDR1 and CDR2 sequences are MNHEY and SVGAGI. CDR3 region: CASSYAGTHYEQYF. The CDR3 region has the DNA TGTGCCAGCAGTTACGCTGGGACACACTACGAGCAGTACTTC.

The chain employs TRBV28 and TRBJ1-5, with 10 bases matching TRBD1. Germline CDR1 is MDHEN and CDR2 is SYDVKM. V was pared by 8 bases and J by 4 bases, with 8 bases of the junction left unmatched. This CDR3 is 15 amino acids long. CDR3 protein: CASSPLGQGNQPQHF. DNA of the CDR3: TGTGCCAGCTCCCCTCTGGGACAGGGGAATCAGCCCCAGCATTTT.

J is TRBJ2-3 and V is TRBV24-1; 13 bases are a match to TRBD2. This CDR3 spans 17 amino acids. CDR1 is KGHDR and CDR2 is SFDVKD in the germline V gene. Trimming took 3 bases from V and 2 from J; bases not matched to a gene: 4. As DNA, the CDR3 is TGTGCCACCAGTGATCCGGGACTAGCGGGAAACACAGATACGCAGTATTTT. Its protein is CATSDPGLAGNTDTQYF.

This chain joins TRBV28 and TRBJ1-2; D unresolved. In germline, CDR1 is MDHEN, CDR2 SYDVKM. V dropped 10 bases and J dropped 0 bases, with 15 bases sitting between them. This CDR3 is built from 14 residues. The CDR3 bases are TGTGCCACCCCCAACCTCGGGTCTAACTATGGCTACACCTTC. Protein: CATPNLGSNYGYTF.

The genes are TRBV7-2 and TRBJ2-7; 10 nucleotides agree with TRBD1. The junction had 3 bases not matched to a gene; V was cut back by 4 bases and J by 3 bases. CDR1 SGHTA and CDR2 FQGNSA come from the germline V gene. This CDR3 region has 14 residues. CDR3 protein: CTSSSRTGGYEQYF. Written as DNA, the CDR3 is TGTACCAGCAGCTCAAGGACAGGGGGCTACGAGCAGTACTTC.